The rows below give T cell receptor beta chains drawn from one sample of a study of beta chain features in type 1 diabetes. Some clones are missing from TCRdb's copy, which holds only in-frame ones; the method was immunoSEQ multiplex PCR. Found here are around 650,000 clones, about an eighth of them singletons; the top ten hold more than 0.095%. Specimen: naive CD4+ T cells from blood. The source is a man aged 25 to 40 with type 1 diabetes. The CDR3 runs from the conserved cysteine through the conserved F or W. The D gene is left open where the match is weak. A clone size is listed for some rows: how often the clone was seen (once, few, many), or a class if it is expanded.

v_gene	abundance	d_gene	j_gene	CDR3aa	CDR3nt
TRBV7-2	few	TRBD2	TRBJ2-3	CASSLDGWRGGGTDTQYF	TGTGCCAGCAGCTTAGATGGTTGGCGGGGGGGCGGAACAGATACGCAGTATTTT
TRBV13	few	TRBD2	TRBJ2-1	CASSISGGVRNEQFF	TGTGCCAGCAGCATTAGCGGGGGGGTCCGCAATGAGCAGTTCTTC
TRBV20-1	few	.	TRBJ1-1	CSFDRNTEAFF	TGCAGTTTCGACCGGAACACTGAAGCTTTCTTT
TRBV5-4	.	.	TRBJ1-6	CASSLGSPLHF	TGTGCCAGCAGCTTAGGGTCACCCCTCCACTTT
TRBV30	few	.	TRBJ1-6	CAWSPPAAGSVTLHF	TGTGCCTGGAGTCCGCCAGCGGCGGGCTCGGTCACCCTCCACTTT
TRBV5-6	few	TRBD1	TRBJ2-7	CASSWGQGSYEQYF	TGTGCCAGCAGCTGGGGACAGGGGAGTTACGAGCAGTACTTC
TRBV14	.	.	TRBJ1-1	CASSPGGIGVDTEAFF	TGTGCCAGCAGCCCTGGAGGTATAGGGGTAGACACTGAAGCTTTCTTT
TRBV4-2	.	.	TRBJ2-4	CASSQEIFPGSGKNIQYF	TGTGCCAGCAGCCAAGAGATCTTTCCGGGATCGGGCAAAAACATTCAGTACTTC
TRBV6-1	.	.	TRBJ2-2	CAISEYAGREAGELFF	TGTGCCATCAGTGAGTATGCAGGGAGAGAAGCCGGGGAGCTGTTTTTT
TRBV2	.	.	TRBJ2-5	CASSEGETQYF	TGTGCCAGCAGTGAAGGAGAGACCCAGTACTTC
TRBV5-1	few	TRBD1	TRBJ1-2	CASSEGDSRPYGYTF	TGCGCCAGCAGCGAAGGGGACAGTCGCCCCTATGGCTACACCTTC
TRBV5-1	.	.	TRBJ2-1	CASSLDGVYNEQFF	TGCGCCAGCAGCTTGGACGGGGTATACAATGAGCAGTTCTTC
TRBV7-3	.	.	TRBJ2-1	CASSLGDRHNEQFF	TGTGCCAGCAGCTTAGGCGATCGCCACAATGAGCAGTTCTTC
TRBV20-1	few	.	TRBJ2-7	CSARETYEQYF	TGCAGTGCTAGAGAAACCTACGAGCAGTACTTC
TRBV2	.	.	TRBJ1-1	CASRSRDLAFF	TGTGCCAGCAGGAGCCGGGACTTAGCTTTCTTT
TRBV5-6	few	TRBD1	TRBJ1-5	CASSRDRDQPQHF	TGTGCCAGCAGCCGGGACAGGGACCAGCCCCAGCATTTT
TRBV2	.	.	TRBJ1-2	CASSQDSGGGYTF	TGTGCCAGCAGTCAGGACTCAGGTGGGGGCTACACCTTC
TRBV7-2	few	TRBD2	TRBJ2-3	CASSPQLVSGGPDTQYF	TGTGCCAGCAGCCCTCAACTCGTTAGCGGGGGCCCAGATACGCAGTATTTT
TRBV4-3	.	.	TRBJ2-7	CASSQDGTPYEQYF	TGCGCCAGCAGCCAAGATGGGACACCATACGAGCAGTACTTC
TRBV2	.	.	TRBJ2-1	CASLIGTYNEQFF	TGTGCCAGCCTAATCGGGACCTACAATGAGCAGTTCTTC
TRBV4-2	few	TRBD1	TRBJ2-1	CASSQEGRGSNEQFF	TGTGCCAGCAGCCAAGAAGGCAGGGGGTCGAATGAGCAGTTCTTC
TRBV19	.	.	TRBJ1-6	CASSRLPRGAFGSPLHF	TGTGCCAGTAGTCGTCTGCCCCGAGGGGCGTTTGGATCACCCCTCCACTTT
TRBV6-1	few	.	TRBJ1-4	CASSQGRSGEKLFF	TGTGCCAGCAGTCAAGGGCGTTCTGGTGAAAAACTGTTTTTT
TRBV19	.	TRBD1	TRBJ2-2	CASSIDSGTGYTGELFF	TGTGCCAGTAGTATAGATTCCGGGACAGGGTACACCGGGGAGCTGTTTTTT
TRBV14	few	.	TRBJ2-3	CASSQGTIDTQYF	TGTGCCAGCAGCCAGGGGACAATAGATACGCAGTATTTT
TRBV5-1	few	TRBD1	TRBJ2-7	CASSSGQGLSEQYF	TGCGCCAGCAGCTCGGGACAGGGACTGTCCGAGCAGTACTTC
TRBV6-5	few	.	TRBJ1-5	CASTSVGNNQPQHF	TGTGCCAGCACCAGCGTTGGGAACAATCAGCCCCAGCATTTT
TRBV29-1	.	TRBD1	TRBJ1-4	CSAQAGTGGLATNEKLFF	TGCAGCGCTCAAGCCGGGACAGGGGGCCTTGCGACTAATGAAAAACTGTTTTTT
TRBV10-3	.	.	TRBJ2-1	CASHTDSYNEQFF	TGTGCCAGCCACACCGACTCCTACAATGAGCAGTTCTTC
TRBV14	.	.	TRBJ2-7	CASREDGLCIYEQYF	TGTGCCAGCAGGGAGGACGGCCTATGTATTTACGAGCAGTACTTC
TRBV2	.	TRBD1	TRBJ1-6	CASSEQGRGPSPLHF	TGTGCCAGCAGTGAACAGGGCAGGGGGCCTTCACCCCTCCACTTT
TRBV5-1	.	TRBD1	TRBJ1-6	CASSPGTGIPPLHF	TGCGCCAGCAGCCCCGGGACAGGTATACCTCCCCTCCACTTT
TRBV6-5	.	TRBD1	TRBJ2-3	CASSEGTGVDTQYF	TGTGCCAGCAGTGAAGGGACAGGGGTAGATACGCAGTATTTT
TRBV2	.	.	TRBJ2-1	CASRPPVSGYNEQFF	TGTGCCAGCAGGCCCCCTGTTTCGGGATACAATGAGCAGTTCTTC
TRBV7-2	.	.	TRBJ2-5	CASSSLGETQYF	TGTGCCAGCAGCTCCTTGGGGGAGACCCAGTACTTC
TRBV6-6	.	.	TRBJ1-3	CASRRETGNTIYF	TGTGCCAGCCGCCGGGAGACTGGAAACACCATATATTTT
TRBV29-1	few	.	TRBJ2-7	CSVDTSYEQYF	TGCAGCGTCGACACTTCCTACGAGCAGTACTTC
TRBV19	.	.	TRBJ2-2	CASRGPNTGELFF	TGTGCCAGCCGGGGGCCAAACACCGGGGAGCTGTTTTTT
TRBV30	.	.	TRBJ1-6	CAWGEGSPLHF	TGTGCCTGGGGGGAGGGCTCACCCCTCCACTTT
TRBV9	few	TRBD1	TRBJ1-3	CASSRTGGNTIYF	TGTGCCAGCAGTAGGACAGGAGGAAACACCATATATTTT
TRBV2	few	.	TRBJ1-5	CASSSGDQPQHF	TGTGCCAGCAGTTCAGGGGATCAGCCCCAGCATTTT
TRBV4-3	few	TRBD1	TRBJ2-1	CASSQLHRGNEQFF	TGCGCCAGCAGCCAACTTCACAGGGGGAATGAGCAGTTCTTC
TRBV14	few	.	TRBJ2-1	CASSHTPITQFF	TGTGCCAGCAGCCACACCCCGATAACACAGTTCTTC
TRBV30	few	.	TRBJ2-1	CAWSVQMTSYNEQFF	TGTGCCTGGAGTGTACAAATGACCTCCTACAATGAGCAGTTCTTC
TRBV30	few	.	TRBJ2-2	CAWRLGSHTGELFF	TGTGCCTGGAGGCTTGGGTCGCACACCGGGGAGCTGTTTTTT
TRBV6-1	.	.	TRBJ2-7	CASSGQSYEQYF	TGTGCCAGCAGTGGACAGAGCTACGAGCAGTACTTC
TRBV7-2	.	.	TRBJ2-7	CASSQWTMVEASSYEQYF	TGTGCCAGCAGCCAGTGGACAATGGTGGAGGCGAGCTCCTACGAGCAGTACTTC
TRBV19	.	.	TRBJ1-2	CASSIDRSMGYTF	TGTGCCAGTAGTATTGACAGGTCTATGGGCTACACCTTC
TRBV28	.	TRBD2	TRBJ2-3	CASSLETSGSADTQYF	TGTGCCAGCAGTTTAGAGACTAGCGGCAGCGCAGATACGCAGTATTTT
TRBV14	.	.	TRBJ2-2	CASSPKWPGELFF	TGTGCCAGCAGCCCCAAGTGGCCCGGGGAGCTGTTTTTT
TRBV6-1	.	.	TRBJ1-1	CASDSFMNTEAFF	TGTGCCAGCGACAGTTTCATGAACACTGAAGCTTTCTTT
TRBV4-3	.	.	TRBJ1-5	CASSEGGPYSNQPQHF	TGCGCCAGCAGCGAAGGGGGGCCCTATAGCAATCAGCCCCAGCATTTT
TRBV2	.	.	TRBJ2-5	CASSYGETQYF	TGTGCCAGCAGCTATGGGGAGACCCAGTACTTC
TRBV7-2	.	TRBD1	TRBJ2-5	CASSPSFTGVETQYF	TGTGCCAGCAGCCCCTCTTTCACAGGGGTAGAGACCCAGTACTTC
TRBV30	few	TRBD2	TRBJ2-5	CASKRGAEETQYF	TGTGCCTCAAAGCGGGGGGCTGAAGAGACCCAGTACTTC